This T cell receptor (beta chain) stems from a study of vaccination and CD4 T cells after COVID-19. Study-level background: Vaccinees got either two BNT162b2 doses or two mRNA-1273 doses. Overall study results and limits: Investigators enrolled relatively few convalescent patients and included no early post-infection timepoints.

Remarks on this clonotype: Its matching antigen is unknown.

Once obtained from cultured CD4+ T cells, the DNA was sequenced using the Oncomine TCR Beta short-read assay. TCRdb redid the calling of the PCR reads with MiXCR, one entry per CDR3 protein. Of around 10,000 distinct CDR3 sequences listed, 61% are singletons. The sample's treatment: approximately 9-day PBMC culture with coronavirus spike peptide pools or control peptides (ViraFEST assay). Before TCRs were sequenced, ViraFEST expanded antigen-specific T cells with peptide pools. From the 10-day cultures, CD4+ T cells were isolated by negative selection. The CDR3 has 14 residues. Germline V gene lookup returns CDR1 DFQATT and CDR2 SNEGSKA (reference sequence). The V and J ends lost 7 bases and 2 bases respectively, with 17 bases between them.

Input material: CD4+ T cells from blood, cultured in vitro. The chain couples TRBV20-1 to TRBJ1-1, with D perhaps TRBD1 (5 bases). This TCR was recovered from a human donor who had recovered from COVID-19. The CDR3: CSVQRGGPNTEAFF. The CDR3 DNA sequence: TGCAGTGTCCAACGGGGGGGTCCTAACACTGAAGCTTTCTTT.